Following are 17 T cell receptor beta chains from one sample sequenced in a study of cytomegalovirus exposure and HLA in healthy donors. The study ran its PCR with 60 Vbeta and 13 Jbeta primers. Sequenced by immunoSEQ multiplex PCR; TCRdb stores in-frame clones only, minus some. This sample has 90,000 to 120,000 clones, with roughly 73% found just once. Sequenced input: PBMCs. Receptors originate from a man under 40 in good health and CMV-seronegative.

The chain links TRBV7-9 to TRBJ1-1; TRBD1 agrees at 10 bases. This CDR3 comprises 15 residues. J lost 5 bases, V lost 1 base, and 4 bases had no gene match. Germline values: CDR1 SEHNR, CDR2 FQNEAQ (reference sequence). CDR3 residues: CASSLDGQGGTEAFF. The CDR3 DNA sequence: TGTGCCAGCAGCTTAGACGGACAGGGGGGAACTGAAGCTTTCTTT. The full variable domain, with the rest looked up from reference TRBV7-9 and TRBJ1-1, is DTGVSQNPRHKITKRGQNVTFRCDPISEHNRLYWYRQTLGQGPEFLTYFQNEAQLEKSRLLSDRFSAERPKGSFSTLEIQRTEQGDSAMYLCASSLDGQGGTEAFFGQGTRLTVV.

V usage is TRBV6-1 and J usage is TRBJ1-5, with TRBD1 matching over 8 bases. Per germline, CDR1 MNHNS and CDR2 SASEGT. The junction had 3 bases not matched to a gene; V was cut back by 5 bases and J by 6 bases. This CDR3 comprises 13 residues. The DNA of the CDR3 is TGTGCCAGCAGTCTGGGACAGGCTCAGCCCCAGCATTTT. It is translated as CASSLGQAQPQHF.

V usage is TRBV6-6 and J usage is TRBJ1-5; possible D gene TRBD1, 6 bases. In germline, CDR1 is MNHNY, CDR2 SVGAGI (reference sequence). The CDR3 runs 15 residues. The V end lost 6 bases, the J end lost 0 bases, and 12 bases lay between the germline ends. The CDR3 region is CASRGQGASNQPQHF. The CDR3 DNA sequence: TGTGCCAGCAGGGGACAAGGTGCTAGCAATCAGCCCCAGCATTTT.

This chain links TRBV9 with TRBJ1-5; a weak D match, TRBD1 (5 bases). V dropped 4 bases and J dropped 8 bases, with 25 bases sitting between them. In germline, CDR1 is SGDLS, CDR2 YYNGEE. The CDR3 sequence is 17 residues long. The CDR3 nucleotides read TGTGCCAGCAGCCCGGGAAGTGGGGTTGGGGGGTTGGAGCCCCAGCATTTT. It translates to CASSPGSGVGGLEPQHF.

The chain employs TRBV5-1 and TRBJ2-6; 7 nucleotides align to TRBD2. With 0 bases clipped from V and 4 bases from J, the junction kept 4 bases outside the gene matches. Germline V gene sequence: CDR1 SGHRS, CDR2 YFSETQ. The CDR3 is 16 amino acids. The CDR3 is CASSLGGGRGANVLTF. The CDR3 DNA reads TGCGCCAGCAGCTTGGGCGGGGGACGAGGGGCCAACGTCCTGACTTTC. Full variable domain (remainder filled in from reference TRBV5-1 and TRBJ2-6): KAGVTQTPRYLIKTRGQQVTLSCSPISGHRSVSWYQQTPGQGLQFLFEYFSETQRNKGNFPGRFSGRQFSNSRSEMNVSTLELGDSALYLCASSLGGGRGANVLTFGAGSRLTVL.

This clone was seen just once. The DNA of the CDR3 is TGCGCCAGCAGCTTCGGACAGGAAGAGACCCAGTACTTC. Its translation: CASSFGQEETQYF. V is TRBV5-1 and J is TRBJ2-5; 7 bases are shared with TRBD1. The CDR3 covers 13 residues. V lost 2 bases, J lost 3 bases, and 1 base stayed unmatched. Looked up from germline, CDR1 is SGHRS and CDR2 is YFSETQ.

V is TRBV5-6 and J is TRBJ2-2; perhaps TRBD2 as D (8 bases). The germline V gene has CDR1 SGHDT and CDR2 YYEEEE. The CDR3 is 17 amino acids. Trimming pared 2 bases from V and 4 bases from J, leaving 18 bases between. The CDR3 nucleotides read TGTGCCAGCAGCTTCTTGAGGGGGCTAGCGGGCACCGGGGAGCTGTTTTTT. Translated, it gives CASSFLRGLAGTGELFF.

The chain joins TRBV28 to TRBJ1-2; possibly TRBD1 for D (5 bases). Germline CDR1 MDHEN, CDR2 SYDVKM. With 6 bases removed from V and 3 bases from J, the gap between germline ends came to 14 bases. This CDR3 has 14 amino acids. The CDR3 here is CASSQGAGHYGYTF. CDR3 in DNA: TGTGCCAGCAGCCAAGGGGCGGGGCACTATGGCTACACCTTC.

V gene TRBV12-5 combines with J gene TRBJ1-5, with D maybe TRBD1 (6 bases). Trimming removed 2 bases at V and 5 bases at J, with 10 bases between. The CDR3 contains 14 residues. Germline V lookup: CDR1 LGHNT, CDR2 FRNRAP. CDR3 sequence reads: CASGLTGYDQPQHF. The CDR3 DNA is TGTGCTAGTGGTTTGACAGGGTATGATCAGCCCCAGCATTTT.

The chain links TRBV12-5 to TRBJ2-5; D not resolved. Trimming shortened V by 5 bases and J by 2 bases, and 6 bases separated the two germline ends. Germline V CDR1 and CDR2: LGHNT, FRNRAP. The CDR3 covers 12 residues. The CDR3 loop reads CASGPKQETQYF. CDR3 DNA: TGTGCTAGTGGTCCCAAACAAGAGACCCAGTACTTC.

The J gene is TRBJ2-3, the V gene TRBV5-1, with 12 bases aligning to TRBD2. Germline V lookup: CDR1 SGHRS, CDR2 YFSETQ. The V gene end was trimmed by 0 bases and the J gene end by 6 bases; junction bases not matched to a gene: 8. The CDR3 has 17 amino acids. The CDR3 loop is CASSLDLAGGPGDTQYF. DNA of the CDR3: TGCGCCAGCAGCTTGGATCTAGCGGGGGGGCCGGGTGATACGCAGTATTTT. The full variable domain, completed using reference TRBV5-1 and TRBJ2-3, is KAGVTQTPRYLIKTRGQQVTLSCSPISGHRSVSWYQQTPGQGLQFLFEYFSETQRNKGNFPGRFSGRQFSNSRSEMNVSTLELGDSALYLCASSLDLAGGPGDTQYFGPGTRLTVL.

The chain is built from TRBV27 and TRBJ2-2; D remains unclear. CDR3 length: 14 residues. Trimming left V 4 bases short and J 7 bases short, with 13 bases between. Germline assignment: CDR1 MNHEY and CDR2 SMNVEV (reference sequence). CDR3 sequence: CASSSTRRGGELFF. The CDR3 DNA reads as TGTGCCAGCAGTTCTACCCGGCGAGGCGGGGAGCTGTTTTTT.

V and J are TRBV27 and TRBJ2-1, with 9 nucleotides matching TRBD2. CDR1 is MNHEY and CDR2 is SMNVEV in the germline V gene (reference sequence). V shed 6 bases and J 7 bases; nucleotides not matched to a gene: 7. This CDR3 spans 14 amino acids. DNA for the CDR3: TGTGCCAGCAGGGGGGCGGGGGGGCGAAATGAGCAGTTCTTC. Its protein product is CASRGAGGRNEQFF.

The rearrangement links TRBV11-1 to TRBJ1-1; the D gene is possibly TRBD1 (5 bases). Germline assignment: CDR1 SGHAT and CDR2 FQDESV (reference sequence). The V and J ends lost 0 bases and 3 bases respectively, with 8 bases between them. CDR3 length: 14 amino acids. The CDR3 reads CASSLALGDTEAFF. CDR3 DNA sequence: TGTGCCAGCAGCTTAGCGTTAGGGGACACTGAAGCTTTCTTT.

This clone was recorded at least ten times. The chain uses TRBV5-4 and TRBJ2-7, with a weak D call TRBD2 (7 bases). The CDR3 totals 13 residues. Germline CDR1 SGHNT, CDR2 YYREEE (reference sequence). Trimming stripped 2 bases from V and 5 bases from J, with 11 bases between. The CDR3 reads CASSFWGGDEQYF. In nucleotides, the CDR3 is TGTGCCAGCAGCTTCTGGGGGGGCGACGAGCAGTACTTC.

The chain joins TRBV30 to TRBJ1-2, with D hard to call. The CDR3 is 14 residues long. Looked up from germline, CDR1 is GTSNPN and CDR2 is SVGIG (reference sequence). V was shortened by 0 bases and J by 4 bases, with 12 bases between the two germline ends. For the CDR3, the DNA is TGTGCCTGGAGTGTTGGAACAGCCGGCTATGGCTACACCTTC. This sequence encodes CAWSVGTAGYGYTF. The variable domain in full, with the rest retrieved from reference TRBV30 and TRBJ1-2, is SQTIHQWPATLVQPVGSPLSLECTVEGTSNPNLYWYRQAAGRGLQLLFYSVGIGQISSEVPQNLSASRPQDRQFILSSKKLLLSDSGFYLCAWSVGTAGYGYTFGSGTRLTVV.

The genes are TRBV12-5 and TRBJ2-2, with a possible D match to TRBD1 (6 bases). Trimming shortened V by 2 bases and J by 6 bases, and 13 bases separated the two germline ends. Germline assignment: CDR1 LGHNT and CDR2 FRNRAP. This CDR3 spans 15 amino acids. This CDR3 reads CASGLFLGGPGELFF. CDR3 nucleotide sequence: TGTGCTAGTGGTTTGTTTCTAGGGGGACCCGGGGAGCTGTTTTTT.